This T cell receptor beta chain was obtained from a study of T cells in Graves' hyperthyroidism and ophthalmopathy. General study findings and limits: Ophthalmopathy and stable hyperthyroidism were separated by a 13 V-J model.

This clonotype is a singleton in its sample. Its target is not known. Germline V gene lookup returns CDR1 MNHEY and CDR2 SVGEGT. There are 16 residues in the CDR3. V was clipped by 2 bases and J by 0 bases, with 11 bases between them. Stability of Graves' hyperthyroidism was defined as absent ophthalmopathy progression within 18 months. Subjects aged 18 to 65 presented with newly diagnosed hyperthyroidism of less than 2 months' duration. The source of the PBMCs was 10 ml of fresh peripheral blood. From RNA transcripts, TCR beta CDR3 regions were amplified. Researchers ran a first-round RT-PCR on the TCR CDR3 using the HTBI primer set. TCRdb reprocessed the multiplex PCR reads with MiXCR, giving one entry per CDR3 protein. The sample comprises approximately 380,000 distinct CDR3 sequences, about 18% of which are singletons, and around 3.4% rests with the top ten.

This TCR was sampled from a woman under 30 with Graves' hyperthyroidism. The chain recombines TRBV6-2 or TRBV6-3 with TRBJ1-5; D is uncertain. Sequencing input: blood. DNA of the CDR3: TGTGCCAGCAGTTACCGCGACACGTATAGCAATCAGCCCCAGCATTTT. Its protein product is CASSYRDTYSNQPQHF.